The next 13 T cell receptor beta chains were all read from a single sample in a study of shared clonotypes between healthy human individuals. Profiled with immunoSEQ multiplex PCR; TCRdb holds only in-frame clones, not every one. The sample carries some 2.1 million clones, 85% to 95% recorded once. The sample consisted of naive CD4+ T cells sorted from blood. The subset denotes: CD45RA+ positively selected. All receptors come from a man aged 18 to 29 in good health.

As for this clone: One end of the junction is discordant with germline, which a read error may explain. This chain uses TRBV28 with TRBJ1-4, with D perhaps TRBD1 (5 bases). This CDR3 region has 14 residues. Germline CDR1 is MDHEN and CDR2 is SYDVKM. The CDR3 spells CASSLRRSGALLSF. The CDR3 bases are TGTGCCAGCAGTTTGCGGCGGAGTGGGGCATTGCTGTCTTTT.

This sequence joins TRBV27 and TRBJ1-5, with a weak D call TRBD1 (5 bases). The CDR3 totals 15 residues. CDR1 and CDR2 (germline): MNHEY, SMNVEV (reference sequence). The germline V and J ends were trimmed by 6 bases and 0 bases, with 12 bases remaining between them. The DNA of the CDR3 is TGTGCCAGCAGAAGCCTGACAGTTAGCAATCAGCCCCAGCATTTT. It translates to CASRSLTVSNQPQHF.

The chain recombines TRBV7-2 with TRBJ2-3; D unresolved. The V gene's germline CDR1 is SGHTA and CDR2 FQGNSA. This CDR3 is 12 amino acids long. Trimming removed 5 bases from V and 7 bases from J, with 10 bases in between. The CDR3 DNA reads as TGTGCCAGCAGCGAAGACCCCTATACGCAGTATTTT. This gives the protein CASSEDPYTQYF.

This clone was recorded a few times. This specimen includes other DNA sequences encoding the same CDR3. Written as DNA, the CDR3 is TGCGCCAGCAGCTTGGGCGCCTACGAGCAGTACTTC. Translating gives CASSLGAYEQYF. The chain couples TRBV5-1 to TRBJ2-7; no clear D gene. The V end lost 0 bases, the J end lost 2 bases, and 3 bases lay between the germline ends. This CDR3 spans 12 amino acids. Per the germline V gene, CDR1 is SGHRS and CDR2 is YFSETQ.

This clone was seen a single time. The CDR3 region has the DNA TGTGCCATCAGTGAGTGGACGGGTCTCACAGATACGCAGTATTTT. This gives the protein CAISEWTGLTDTQYF. The chain combines TRBV10-3 with TRBJ2-3; no definite D call. V lost 1 base, J lost 2 bases, and 10 bases lay in between. Germline CDR1 reads ENHRY; CDR2 reads SYGVKD. The CDR3 is made up of 15 amino acids.

CDR3 loop: CASSPGGLGNTEAFF. DNA of the CDR3: TGTGCCAGTAGTCCCGGGGGTTTGGGAAACACTGAAGCTTTCTTT. The rearrangement joins TRBV19 to TRBJ1-1; D possibly corresponds to TRBD1 (5 bases). CDR3 length equals 15 residues. The ends were cut back, 5 bases at V and 2 bases at J, with 15 bases in the middle. Looked up from germline, CDR1 is LNHDA and CDR2 is SQIVND (reference sequence).

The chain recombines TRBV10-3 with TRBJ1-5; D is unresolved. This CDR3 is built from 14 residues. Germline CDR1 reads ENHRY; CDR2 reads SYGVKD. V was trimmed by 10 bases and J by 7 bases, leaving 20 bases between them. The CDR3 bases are TGTGCCAGCGCGACTGAGATATCCGGGCAGCCCCAGCATTTT. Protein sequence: CASATEISGQPQHF.

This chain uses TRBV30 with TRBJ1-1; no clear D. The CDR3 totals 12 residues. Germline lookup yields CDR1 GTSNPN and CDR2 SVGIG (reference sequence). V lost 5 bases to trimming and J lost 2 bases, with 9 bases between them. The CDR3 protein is CAWQDLNTEAFF. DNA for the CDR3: TGTGCCTGGCAGGATCTAAACACTGAAGCTTTCTTT. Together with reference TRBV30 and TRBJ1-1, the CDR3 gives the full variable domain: SQTIHQWPATLVQPVGSPLSLECTVEGTSNPNLYWYRQAAGRGLQLLFYSVGIGQISSEVPQNLSASRPQDRQFILSSKKLLLSDSGFYLCAWQDLNTEAFFGQGTRLTVV.

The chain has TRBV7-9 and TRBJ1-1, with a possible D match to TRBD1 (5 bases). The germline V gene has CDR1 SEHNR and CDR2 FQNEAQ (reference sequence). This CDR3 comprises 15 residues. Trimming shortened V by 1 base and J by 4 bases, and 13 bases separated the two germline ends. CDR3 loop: CASSLEGIRATEAFF. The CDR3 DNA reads TGTGCCAGCAGCTTAGAGGGGATTAGGGCCACTGAAGCTTTCTTT.

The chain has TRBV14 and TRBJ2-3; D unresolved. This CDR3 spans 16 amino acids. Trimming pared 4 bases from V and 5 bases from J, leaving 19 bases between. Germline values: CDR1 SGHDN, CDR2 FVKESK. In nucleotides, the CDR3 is TGTGCCAGCAGCCCGCATGGAAAAGGGCCCGGAGATACGCAGTATTTT. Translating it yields CASSPHGKGPGDTQYF.

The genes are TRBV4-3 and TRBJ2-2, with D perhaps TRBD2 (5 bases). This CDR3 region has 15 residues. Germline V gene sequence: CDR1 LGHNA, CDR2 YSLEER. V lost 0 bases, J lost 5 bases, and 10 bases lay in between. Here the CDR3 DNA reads TGCGCCAGCAGCCAAGACTTTAGCGTAACCGGGGAGCTGTTTTTT. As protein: CASSQDFSVTGELFF.

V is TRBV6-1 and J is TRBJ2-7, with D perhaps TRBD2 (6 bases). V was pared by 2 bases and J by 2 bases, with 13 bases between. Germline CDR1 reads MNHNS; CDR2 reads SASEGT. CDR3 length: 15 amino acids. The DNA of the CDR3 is TGTGCCAGCAGTGAATTAGGGCGGGGAACCTACGAGCAGTACTTC. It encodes CASSELGRGTYEQYF.

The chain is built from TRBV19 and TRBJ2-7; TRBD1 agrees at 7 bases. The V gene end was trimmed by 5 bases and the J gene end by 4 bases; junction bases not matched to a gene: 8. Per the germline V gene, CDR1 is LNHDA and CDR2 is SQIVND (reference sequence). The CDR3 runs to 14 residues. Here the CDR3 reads CASSLGGTFYEQYF. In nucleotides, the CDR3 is TGTGCCAGTAGTCTAGGGGGCACATTTTACGAGCAGTACTTC.